A single sample gave rise to the 21 T cell receptor beta chains below, sequenced in a study of cytomegalovirus exposure and HLA in healthy donors. The PCR was carried out with 60 Vbeta primers and 13 Jbeta primers. The assay was immunoSEQ multiplex PCR, and TCRdb's table has in-frame clones only and misses some. Altogether approximately 200,000 clones are present, about four fifths being singletons, with the ten largest covering under 2%. Sequencing was carried out using PBMCs. The receptors were gathered from a girl aged 10 to 17 in good health and CMV-seropositive.

The rearrangement links TRBV6-5 to TRBJ1-1; tentative D call: TRBD1 (5 bases). CDR3 length: 14 residues. Germline CDR1 and CDR2: MNHEY and SVGAGI. V was clipped by 7 bases and J by 0 bases, with 12 bases between them. For the CDR3, the DNA is TGTGCCAGCAATCCAGGGTCCATGAACACTGAAGCTTTCTTT. Its protein product is CASNPGSMNTEAFF.

The chain uses TRBV19 and TRBJ2-7; D ambiguous. Germline loops: CDR1 LNHDA, CDR2 SQIVND (reference sequence). The length of the CDR3 is 14 residues. With 9 bases removed from V and 7 bases from J, the gap between germline ends came to 22 bases. The CDR3 DNA reads TGTGCCAGCCTCCCGAGGCCCCGGTCTCGGGAGCAGTACTTC. Its translation is CASLPRPRSREQYF. The variable domain in full, completed from reference TRBV19 and TRBJ2-7, reads DGGITQSPKYLFRKEGQNVTLSCEQNLNHDAMYWYRQDPGQGLRLIYYSQIVNDFQKGDIAEGYSVSREKKESFPLTVTSAQKNPTAFYLCASLPRPRSREQYFGPGTRLTVT.

The chain has TRBV5-8 and TRBJ2-2, with 7 bases matching TRBD1. The CDR3 runs to 17 residues. CDR1 is SGHTS, CDR2 YDEGEE, per germline. V gave up 4 bases and J gave up 2 bases; unmatched junction bases: 11. CDR3 in DNA: TGTGCCAGCAGCAGGGGGCAGGAGACAATTAACACCGGGGAGCTGTTTTTT. Its translation is CASSRGQETINTGELFF.

The chain employs TRBV6-1 and TRBJ1-2; D gene uncertain. V was trimmed by 4 bases and J by 8 bases, leaving 14 bases between them. Germline assignment: CDR1 MNHNS and CDR2 SASEGT. The CDR3 is made up of 13 amino acids. CDR3 DNA sequence: TGTGCCAGCAGTGTCGACAATTATCGAGGCTACACCTTC. Translating it yields CASSVDNYRGYTF.

V is TRBV27 and J is TRBJ2-1; D remains ambiguous. Trimming stripped 2 bases from V and 3 bases from J, with 17 bases between. The V gene's germline CDR1 is MNHEY and CDR2 SMNVEV (reference sequence). This CDR3 contains 17 residues. CDR3: CASSLSPLGGDYNEQFF. CDR3 nucleotide sequence: TGTGCCAGCAGTTTAAGTCCTTTAGGCGGCGACTACAATGAGCAGTTCTTC.

V and J are TRBV19 and TRBJ1-1, with D possibly matching TRBD1 (6 bases). V lost 4 bases and J lost 5, with 11 bases in between. The CDR3 is 13 amino acids. Germline assignment: CDR1 LNHDA and CDR2 SQIVND (reference sequence). CDR3 sequence reads: CASSTSGVTEAFF. The CDR3 nucleotides read TGTGCCAGTAGTACCTCAGGGGTGACTGAAGCTTTCTTT.

V is TRBV4-3 and J is TRBJ1-2, with a weak D call TRBD1 (5 bases). CDR3 length equals 17 residues. Germline CDR1 and CDR2: LGHNA and YSLEER. Trimming removed 5 bases from V and 8 bases from J, with 27 bases in between. This CDR3 is CASSTNYGRGVIEGYTF. Written as DNA, the CDR3 is TGCGCCAGCAGCACAAACTATGGGAGGGGTGTTATCGAAGGCTACACCTTC.

The gene calls are TRBV27 and TRBJ2-3; weak D call: TRBD2 (6 bases). Trimming stripped 4 bases from V and 0 bases from J, with 17 bases between. Germline-derived CDR1 and CDR2 are MNHEY and SMNVEV (reference sequence). The CDR3 spans 17 residues. This CDR3 is CASSSLTSPSSTDTQYF. CDR3 DNA: TGTGCCAGCAGTTCCCTTACTAGCCCTAGCAGCACAGATACGCAGTATTTT.

The chain employs TRBV28 and TRBJ2-7; D call uncertain. The CDR3 is 13 amino acids. Germline loops: CDR1 MDHEN, CDR2 SYDVKM. V gave up 7 bases and J gave up 0 bases, with 10 bases separating them. Here the CDR3 reads CASTIPSSYEQYF. The CDR3, as DNA: TGTGCCAGCACCATCCCGAGCTCCTACGAGCAGTACTTC.

The CDR3 loop reads CASSFSRGWDQPQHF. The CDR3 nucleotides are TGTGCCAGCAGCTTCTCCAGGGGGTGGGATCAGCCCCAGCATTTT. The chain uses TRBV7-8 and TRBJ1-5; 7 bases agree with TRBD1. Losses at the gene ends were 3 bases for V and 5 bases for J; bases not matched to a gene: 7. Per germline, CDR1 SGHVS and CDR2 FQNEAQ. The CDR3 is made up of 15 amino acids.

The sample holds one count of this clone. V gene TRBV9 combines with J gene TRBJ1-2; D not certain. Germline V gives CDR1 SGDLS, CDR2 YYNGEE. V was clipped by 0 bases and J by 7 bases, with 4 bases between them. The CDR3 consists of 11 residues. This CDR3 reads CASSVDGGYTF. The CDR3, as DNA: TGTGCCAGCAGCGTAGACGGTGGCTACACCTTC.

This chain connects TRBV15 to TRBJ2-3; D is uncertain. Between the trimmed V and J ends, which lost 5 bases and 4 bases, there was a span of 7 bases. Germline V gives CDR1 LNHNV, CDR2 YYDKDF (reference sequence). This CDR3 has 12 amino acids. The CDR3 DNA sequence: TGTGCCACCAGCTCTGTCCCAGATACGCAGTATTTT. This encodes CATSSVPDTQYF.

The chain couples TRBV4-2 to TRBJ1-2, with unresolved D. Germline CDR1 LGHNA, CDR2 YNFKEQ. The V end was cut by 0 bases, the J end by 6 bases, with 14 bases between. The CDR3 has 15 amino acids. For the CDR3, the DNA is TGTGCCAGCAGCCAAGACCCGCACAATCGGGATGGCTACACCTTC. Encoded protein: CASSQDPHNRDGYTF.

V and J are TRBV10-1 and TRBJ2-4; 9 bases map to TRBD1. The CDR3 consists of 15 residues. CDR1 is WNHNN and CDR2 is SYGVQD in the germline V gene (reference sequence). With 6 bases clipped from V and 1 base from J, the junction kept 4 bases outside the gene matches. The CDR3 nucleotides read TGCGCCAGCAGCCCCGGACAGGGGGCCAAAAACATTCAGTACTTC. This encodes CASSPGQGAKNIQYF.

V and J are TRBV2 and TRBJ2-3; 7 bases align to TRBD2. The CDR3 spans 14 residues. J gave up 0 bases and V 9 bases, and 6 bases lay outside the gene matches. Germline V gene lookup returns CDR1 SNHLY and CDR2 FYNNEI. The CDR3 DNA is TGTGCCAGTCCCGGGGGGACTAGCACAGATACGCAGTATTTT. Its translation: CASPGGTSTDTQYF.

The J gene is TRBJ2-2, the V gene TRBV5-4, with 10 bases identical to TRBD2. This CDR3 has 16 amino acids. The V and J ends lost 5 bases and 5 bases, in that order; junction bases with no gene match: 9. CDR1 SGHNT and CDR2 YYREEE come from the germline V gene (reference sequence). CDR3 loop: CASSRQRGGMTGELFF. CDR3 sequence (DNA): TGTGCCAGCAGTCGGCAGCGGGGGGGGATGACCGGGGAGCTGTTTTTT.

The J gene is TRBJ1-1, the V gene TRBV7-2; D not certain. CDR1 and CDR2 (germline): SGHTA, FQGNSA. Trimming removed 2 bases at V and 0 bases at J, with 10 bases between. The length of the CDR3 is 15 residues. CDR3 sequence: CASSLLMAMNTEAFF. CDR3 sequence (DNA): TGTGCCAGCAGCTTATTGATGGCCATGAACACTGAAGCTTTCTTT.

This clone was recorded only once. The chain carries TRBV27 and TRBJ1-5; 7 bases match TRBD1. Germline CDR1 is MNHEY and CDR2 is SMNVEV (reference sequence). The CDR3 has 14 amino acids. V shed 8 bases, J shed 0 bases, and the junction held 4 bases outside the gene matches. The CDR3 loop is CASGTVYSNQPQHF. Here the CDR3 DNA reads TGTGCCAGCGGGACAGTATATAGCAATCAGCCCCAGCATTTT.

This chain joins TRBV13 and TRBJ2-2; D unresolved. CDR3 size: 13 residues. V dropped 4 bases and J dropped 6 bases, with 9 bases sitting between them. CDR1 PRHDT and CDR2 FYEKMQ come from the germline V gene (reference sequence). CDR3 residues: CASSSPESGELFF. CDR3 nucleotide sequence: TGTGCCAGCAGCTCCCCCGAGTCCGGGGAGCTGTTTTTT.

V usage is TRBV9 and J usage is TRBJ1-2, with D unclear. V was trimmed by 1 base and J by 6 bases, leaving 16 bases between them. The germline V gene encodes CDR1 SGDLS and CDR2 YYNGEE. This CDR3 contains 15 residues. As DNA, the CDR3 is TGTGCCAGCAGCGTAAACGGATCTCCCCGGGATGGCTACACCTTC. It yields the protein CASSVNGSPRDGYTF.

The chain carries TRBV7-9 and TRBJ2-1; D call uncertain. V gave up 5 bases and J gave up 10 bases, with 3 bases separating them. The CDR3 spans 9 residues. CDR1 and CDR2 (germline): SEHNR, FQNEAQ (reference sequence). CDR3 residues: CASSPEQFF. DNA of the CDR3: TGTGCCAGCAGCCCGGAGCAGTTCTTC.